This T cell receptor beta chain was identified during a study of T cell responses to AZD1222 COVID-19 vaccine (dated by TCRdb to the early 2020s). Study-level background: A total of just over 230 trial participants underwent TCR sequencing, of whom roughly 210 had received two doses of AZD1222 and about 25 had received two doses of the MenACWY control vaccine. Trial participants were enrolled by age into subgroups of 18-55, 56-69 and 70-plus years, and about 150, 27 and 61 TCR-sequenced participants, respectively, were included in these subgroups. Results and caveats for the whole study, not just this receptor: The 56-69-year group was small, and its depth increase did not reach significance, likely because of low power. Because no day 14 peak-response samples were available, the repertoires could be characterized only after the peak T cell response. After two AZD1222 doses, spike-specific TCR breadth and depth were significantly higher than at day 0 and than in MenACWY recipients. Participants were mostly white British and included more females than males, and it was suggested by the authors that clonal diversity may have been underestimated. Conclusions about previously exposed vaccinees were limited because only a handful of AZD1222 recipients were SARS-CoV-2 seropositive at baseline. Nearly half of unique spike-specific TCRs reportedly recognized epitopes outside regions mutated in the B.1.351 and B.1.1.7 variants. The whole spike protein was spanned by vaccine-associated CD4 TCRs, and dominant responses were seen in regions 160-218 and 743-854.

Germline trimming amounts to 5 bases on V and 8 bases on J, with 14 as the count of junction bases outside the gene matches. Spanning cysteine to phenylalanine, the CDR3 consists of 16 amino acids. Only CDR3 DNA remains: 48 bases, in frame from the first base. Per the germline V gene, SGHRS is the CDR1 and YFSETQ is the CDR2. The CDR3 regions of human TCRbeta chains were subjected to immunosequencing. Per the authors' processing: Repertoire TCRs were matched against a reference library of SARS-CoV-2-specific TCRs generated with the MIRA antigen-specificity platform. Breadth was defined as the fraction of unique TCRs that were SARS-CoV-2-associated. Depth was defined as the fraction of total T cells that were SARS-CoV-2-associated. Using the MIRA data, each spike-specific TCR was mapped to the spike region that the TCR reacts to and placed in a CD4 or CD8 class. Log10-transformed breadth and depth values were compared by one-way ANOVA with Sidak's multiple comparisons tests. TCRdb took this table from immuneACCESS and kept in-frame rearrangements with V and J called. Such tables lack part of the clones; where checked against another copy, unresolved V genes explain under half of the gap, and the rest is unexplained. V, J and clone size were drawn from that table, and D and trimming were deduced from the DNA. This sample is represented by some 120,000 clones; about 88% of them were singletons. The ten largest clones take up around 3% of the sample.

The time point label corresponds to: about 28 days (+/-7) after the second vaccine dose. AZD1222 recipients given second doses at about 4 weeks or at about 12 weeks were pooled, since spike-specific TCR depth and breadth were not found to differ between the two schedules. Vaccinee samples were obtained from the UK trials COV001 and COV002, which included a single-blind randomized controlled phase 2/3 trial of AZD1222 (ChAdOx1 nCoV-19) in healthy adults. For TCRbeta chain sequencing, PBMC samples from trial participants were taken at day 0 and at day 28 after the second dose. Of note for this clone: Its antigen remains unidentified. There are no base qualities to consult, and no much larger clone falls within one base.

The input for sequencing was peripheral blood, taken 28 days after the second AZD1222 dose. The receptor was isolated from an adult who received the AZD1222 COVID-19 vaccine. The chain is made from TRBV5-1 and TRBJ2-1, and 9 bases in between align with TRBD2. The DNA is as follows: TGCGCCAGCAGTCTACCGGGACTAGCACCTTTGGATGAGCAGTTCTTC. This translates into CASSLPGLAPLDEQFF.